The rows below give T cell receptor beta chains drawn from one sample of a study of blood T cell repertoires in COVID-19. Produced via immunoSEQ multiplex PCR; TCRdb's table is partial and in-frame only. The sample consists of more than 250,000 clones, roughly 85% of them appearing once. Input material: peripheral blood. These receptors all stem from a man between 45 and 60 years old with active or convalescent COVID-19. CDR3s include the opening cysteine and the closing phenylalanine or tryptophan. Each record gives: clone size, J gene, V gene, D gene, CDR3 DNA, CDR3 protein. D genes are given only for firm matches. Where a row states a size, it is once, few, many or the class of an expanded clone; other rows omit it.

- TRBJ1-2 TRBV4-3 - TGCGCCAGCAGCCAAGATCGGAGGTGGTCCTATGATGGCTACACCTTC CASSQDRRWSYDGYTF
- TRBJ1-1 TRBV19 TRBD1 TGTGCCAGTAGTACCCCAGGGGGCACTGAAGCTTTCTTT CASSTPGGTEAFF
- TRBJ2-3 TRBV5-1 - TGCGCCAGCAGCTTTTACGGGGGGCCCACAGATACGCAGTATTTT CASSFYGGPTDTQYF
- TRBJ1-5 TRBV28 TRBD1 TGTGCCAGCAGTTTCCTTCGGACAGGGGTGAGCAATCAGCCCCAGCATTTT CASSFLRTGVSNQPQHF
few TRBJ1-2 TRBV3-1/TRBV3-2 TRBD1 TGTGCCAGCCAGGGACAGGCCTATGGCTACACCTTC CASQGQAYGYTF
- TRBJ2-1 TRBV2 - TGTGCCAGCAGTGAGTCCAGGGTAGGCAATGAGCAGTTCTTC CASSESRVGNEQFF
few TRBJ2-1 TRBV5-1 - TGCGCCAGCAGCTTGGGTGGGAGAAAAAATGAGCAGTTCTTC CASSLGGRKNEQFF
once TRBJ1-2 TRBV5-6 TRBD1 TGTGCCAGCAGCTTGGGCCCAGGGGGCGATAGGGGCTACACCTTC CASSLGPGGDRGYTF
few TRBJ1-3 TRBV11-3 TRBD1 TGTGCCAGCAGTGCCGGACAGGGCCATCCTGGAAACACCATATATTTT CASSAGQGHPGNTIYF
- TRBJ1-4 TRBV5-5 - TGTGCCAGCAGCCTCCAGATAAAACATAATGAAAAACTGTTTTTT CASSLQIKHNEKLFF
- TRBJ1-5 TRBV2 TRBD1 TGTGCCAGCAGTGCGGACAGGGGGCGGAATCAGCCCCAGCATTTT CASSADRGRNQPQHF
- TRBJ2-7 TRBV18 - TGTGCCAGCTCACCCGACAGGGAGCAGTACTTC CASSPDREQYF